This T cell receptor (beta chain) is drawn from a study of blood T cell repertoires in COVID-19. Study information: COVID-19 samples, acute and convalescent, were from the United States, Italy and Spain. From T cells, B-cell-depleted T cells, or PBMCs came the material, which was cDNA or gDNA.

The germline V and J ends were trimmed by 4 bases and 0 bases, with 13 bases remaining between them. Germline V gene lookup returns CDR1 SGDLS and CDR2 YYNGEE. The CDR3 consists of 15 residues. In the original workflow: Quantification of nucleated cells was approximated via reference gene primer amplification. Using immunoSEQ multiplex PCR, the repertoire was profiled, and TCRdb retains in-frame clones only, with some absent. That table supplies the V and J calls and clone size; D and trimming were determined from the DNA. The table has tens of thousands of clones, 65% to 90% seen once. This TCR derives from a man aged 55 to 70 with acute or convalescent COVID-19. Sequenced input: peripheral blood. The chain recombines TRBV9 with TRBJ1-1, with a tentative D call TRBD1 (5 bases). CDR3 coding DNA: TGTGCCAGCAGCCCCCTGGGGCAGGTGAACACTGAAGCTTTCTTT. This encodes CASSPLGQVNTEAFF.